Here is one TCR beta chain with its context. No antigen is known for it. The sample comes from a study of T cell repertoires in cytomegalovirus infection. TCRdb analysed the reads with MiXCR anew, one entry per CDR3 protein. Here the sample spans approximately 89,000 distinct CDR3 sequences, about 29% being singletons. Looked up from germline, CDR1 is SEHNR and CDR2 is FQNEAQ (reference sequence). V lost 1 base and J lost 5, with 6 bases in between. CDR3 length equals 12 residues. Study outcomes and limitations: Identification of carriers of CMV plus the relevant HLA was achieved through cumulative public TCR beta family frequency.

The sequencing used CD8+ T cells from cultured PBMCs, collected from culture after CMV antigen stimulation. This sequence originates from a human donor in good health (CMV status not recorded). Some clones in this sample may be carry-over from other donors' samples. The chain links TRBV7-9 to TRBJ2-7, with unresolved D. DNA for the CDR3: TGTGCCAGCAGCTTAGAGGGTAACGAGCAGTACTTC. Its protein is CASSLEGNEQYF.